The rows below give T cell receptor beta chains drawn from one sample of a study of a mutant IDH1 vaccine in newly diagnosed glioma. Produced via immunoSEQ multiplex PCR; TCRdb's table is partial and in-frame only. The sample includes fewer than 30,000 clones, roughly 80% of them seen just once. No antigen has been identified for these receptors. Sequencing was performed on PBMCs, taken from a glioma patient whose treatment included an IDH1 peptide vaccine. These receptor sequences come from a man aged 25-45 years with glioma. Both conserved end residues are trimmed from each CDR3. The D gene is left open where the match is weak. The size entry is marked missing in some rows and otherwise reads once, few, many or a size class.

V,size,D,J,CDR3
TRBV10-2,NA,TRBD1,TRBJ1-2,ASRGTGGDGYT
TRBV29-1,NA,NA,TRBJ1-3,SVEVRAGNTIY
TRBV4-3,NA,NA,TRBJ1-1,ASSQDMDTEAF
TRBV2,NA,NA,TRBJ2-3,ASSEPFTDTQY
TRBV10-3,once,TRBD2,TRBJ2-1,AISEPIGSGSWNEQF
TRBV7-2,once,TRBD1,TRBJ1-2,ASKPGTGGYGYT
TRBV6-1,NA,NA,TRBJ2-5,ASTAEVQETQY
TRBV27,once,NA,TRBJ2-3,ASSLGQTADTQY
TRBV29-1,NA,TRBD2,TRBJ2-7,SVHSSGSAYEQY
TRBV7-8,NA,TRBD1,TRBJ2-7,ASSKKGQDLTYEQY
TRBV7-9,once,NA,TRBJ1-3,ASSLDQYSGNTIY
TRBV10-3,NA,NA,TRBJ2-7,AISEEISPYEQY
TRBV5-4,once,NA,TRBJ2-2,ASSLEGQDGELF
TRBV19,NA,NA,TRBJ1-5,ASSIQGRGSGQPQH
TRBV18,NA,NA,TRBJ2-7,ASSPQDSSSYEQY
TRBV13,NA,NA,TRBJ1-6,ASSIRLSYNSPLH
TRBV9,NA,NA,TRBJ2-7,ASSVQEGLEQY
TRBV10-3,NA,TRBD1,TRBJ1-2,AIRADRGYGYT
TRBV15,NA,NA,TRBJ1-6,ATSGDSNSPLH